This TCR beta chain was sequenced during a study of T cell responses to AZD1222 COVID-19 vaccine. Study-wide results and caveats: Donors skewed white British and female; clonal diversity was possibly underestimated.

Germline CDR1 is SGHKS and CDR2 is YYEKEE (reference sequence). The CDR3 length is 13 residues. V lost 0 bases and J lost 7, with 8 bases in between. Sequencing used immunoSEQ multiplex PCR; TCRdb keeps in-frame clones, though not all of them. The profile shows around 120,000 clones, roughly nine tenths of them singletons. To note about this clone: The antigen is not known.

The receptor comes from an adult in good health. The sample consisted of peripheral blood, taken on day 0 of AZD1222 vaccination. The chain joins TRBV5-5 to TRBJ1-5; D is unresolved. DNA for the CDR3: TGTGCCAGCAGCTTGGACAGTGGGCAGCCCCAGCATTTT. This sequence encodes CASSLDSGQPQHF.